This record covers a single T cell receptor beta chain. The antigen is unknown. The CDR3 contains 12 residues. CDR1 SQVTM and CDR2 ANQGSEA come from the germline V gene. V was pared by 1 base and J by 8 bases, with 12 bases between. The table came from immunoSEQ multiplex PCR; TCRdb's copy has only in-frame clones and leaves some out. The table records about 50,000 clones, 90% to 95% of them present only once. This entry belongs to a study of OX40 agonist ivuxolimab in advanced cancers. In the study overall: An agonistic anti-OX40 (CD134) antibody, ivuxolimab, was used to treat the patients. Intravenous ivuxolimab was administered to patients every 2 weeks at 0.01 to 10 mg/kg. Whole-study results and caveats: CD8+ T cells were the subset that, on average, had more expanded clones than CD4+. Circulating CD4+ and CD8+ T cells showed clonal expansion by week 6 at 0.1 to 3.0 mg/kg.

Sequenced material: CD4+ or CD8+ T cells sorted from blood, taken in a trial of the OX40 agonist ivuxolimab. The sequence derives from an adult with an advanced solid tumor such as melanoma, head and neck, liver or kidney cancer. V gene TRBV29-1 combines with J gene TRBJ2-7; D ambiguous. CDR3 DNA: TGCAGCGTTGAAGGACGGCCGAATAAGCAGTACTTC. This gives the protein CSVEGRPNKQYF.